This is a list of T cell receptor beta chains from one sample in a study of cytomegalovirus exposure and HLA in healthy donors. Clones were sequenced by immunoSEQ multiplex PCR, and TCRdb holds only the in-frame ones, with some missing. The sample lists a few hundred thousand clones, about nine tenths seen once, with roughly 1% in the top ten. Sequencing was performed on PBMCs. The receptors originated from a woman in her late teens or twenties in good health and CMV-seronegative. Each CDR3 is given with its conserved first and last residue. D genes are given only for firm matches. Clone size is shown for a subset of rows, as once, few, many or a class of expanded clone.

CDR3: CAWSVRGPHNQPQHF; DNA: TGTGCCTGGAGTGTACGGGGTCCCCACAATCAGCCCCAGCATTTT; J: TRBJ1-5; size: NA; D: NA; V: TRBV30
CDR3: CASSSRTVWKPLLAGGTYEQYF; DNA: TGTGCCAGCAGTTCTAGGACAGTTTGGAAACCCTTACTAGCGGGAGGGACCTACGAGCAGTACTTC; J: TRBJ2-7; size: NA; D: TRBD2; V: TRBV28
CDR3: CASSRLSGRSTGELFF; DNA: TGTGCCAGCAGCCGCCTTAGCGGGAGAAGTACCGGGGAGCTGTTTTTT; J: TRBJ2-2; size: NA; D: TRBD2; V: TRBV4-2
CDR3: CASSLAFWDRGHYYEQYF; DNA: TGTGCCAGCAGCTTAGCCTTCTGGGACAGGGGCCATTACTACGAGCAGTACTTC; J: TRBJ2-7; size: NA; D: TRBD1; V: TRBV7-9
CDR3: CASMLTVQETQYF; DNA: TGCGCCAGCATGTTGACAGTCCAAGAGACCCAGTACTTC; J: TRBJ2-5; size: NA; D: NA; V: TRBV5-1
CDR3: CASHRGGLATDTQYF; DNA: TGTGCCAGTCACAGGGGAGGACTAGCGACAGATACGCAGTATTTT; J: TRBJ2-3; size: NA; D: TRBD2; V: TRBV7-2
CDR3: CASSFDRDRGTHKLFF; DNA: TGTGCCAGCAGCTTCGACCGGGACAGGGGGACGCATAAACTGTTTTTT; J: TRBJ1-4; size: NA; D: TRBD1; V: TRBV7-9
CDR3: CASSLLAGGSYEQYF; DNA: TGCGCCAGCAGCCTTCTAGCGGGGGGTTCCTACGAGCAGTACTTC; J: TRBJ2-7; size: NA; D: TRBD2; V: TRBV4-1
CDR3: CASSSQTGAISAEAFF; DNA: TGTGCCAGCAGCTCACAGACAGGGGCAATTAGTGCTGAAGCTTTCTTT; J: TRBJ1-1; size: NA; D: TRBD1; V: TRBV5-6
CDR3: CASSLLASTDTQYF; DNA: TGTGCCAGCTCACTGCTGGCTTCCACAGATACGCAGTATTTT; J: TRBJ2-3; size: NA; D: NA; V: TRBV18
CDR3: CASSLMNRVEKLFF; DNA: TGTGCCAGCAGCTTGATGAACAGGGTTGAAAAACTGTTTTTT; J: TRBJ1-4; size: NA; D: NA; V: TRBV7-9
CDR3: CASSYPGLGDFETQYF; DNA: TGTGCCAGCAGCTATCCGGGCCTAGGGGATTTCGAGACCCAGTACTTC; J: TRBJ2-5; size: NA; D: NA; V: TRBV5-6
CDR3: CASSLEPRPNSPLHF; DNA: TGTGCCAGCAGCTTAGAACCGCGCCCGAATTCACCCCTCCACTTT; J: TRBJ1-6; size: once; D: NA; V: TRBV11-2
CDR3: CASSSGRDRVGNEQFF; DNA: TGTGCCAGCAGTTCCGGCCGGGACAGGGTTGGCAATGAGCAGTTCTTC; J: TRBJ2-1; size: NA; D: TRBD1; V: TRBV27
CDR3: CASSERGGLNTEAFF; DNA: TGTGCCAGCAGCGAAAGGGGGGGCCTGAACACTGAAGCTTTCTTT; J: TRBJ1-1; size: NA; D: NA; V: TRBV11-2
CDR3: CASSLMQGAHNEQFF; DNA: TGTGCCAGCAGCTTGATGCAGGGGGCGCACAATGAGCAGTTCTTC; J: TRBJ2-1; size: NA; D: TRBD1; V: TRBV5-5
CDR3: CASSLRGGPRGYTF; DNA: TGTGCCAGCAGCTTAAGGGGGGGCCCTCGGGGCTACACCTTC; J: TRBJ1-2; size: NA; D: NA; V: TRBV5-6
CDR3: CATRDRVIYEQYF; DNA: TGTGCCACGAGGGACAGGGTAATTTACGAGCAGTACTTC; J: TRBJ2-7; size: NA; D: TRBD1; V: TRBV6-6
CDR3: CASSFLGGTSGYTF; DNA: TGCGCCAGCAGCTTTTTGGGGGGAACCTCTGGCTACACCTTC; J: TRBJ1-2; size: NA; D: NA; V: TRBV5-1
CDR3: CASSSSEKLFF; DNA: TGTGCCAGCAGCTCGTCTGAAAAACTGTTTTTT; J: TRBJ1-4; size: once; D: NA; V: TRBV7-9
CDR3: CASSSTDFPLYGYTF; DNA: TGCGCCAGCAGCTCGACAGATTTTCCTCTCTATGGCTACACCTTC; J: TRBJ1-2; size: once; D: NA; V: TRBV5-1
CDR3: CSRNKTYAKENYGYTF; DNA: TGCAGCCGAAATAAGACATACGCCAAGGAAAACTATGGCTACACCTTC; J: TRBJ1-2; size: NA; D: NA; V: TRBV29-1
CDR3: CASSSRLGKETQYF; DNA: TGTGCCAGCAGCTCCAGACTAGGGAAAGAGACCCAGTACTTC; J: TRBJ2-5; size: NA; D: NA; V: TRBV5-4
CDR3: CATGTGGYNEQFF; DNA: TGTGCCACCGGGACAGGAGGCTACAATGAGCAGTTCTTC; J: TRBJ2-1; size: NA; D: TRBD1; V: TRBV6-5
CDR3: CASSSSRGYGYTF; DNA: TGTGCCAGCAGCTCGTCCAGGGGCTATGGCTACACCTTC; J: TRBJ1-2; size: NA; D: NA; V: TRBV5-4
CDR3: CASGPPGTSYEQFF; DNA: TGTGCCAGCGGCCCCCCCGGGACTAGCTATGAGCAGTTCTTC; J: TRBJ2-1; size: NA; D: TRBD2; V: TRBV28
CDR3: CASSHRDRAVGGYTF; DNA: TGTGCCAGCAGTCATCGGGACAGGGCGGTCGGTGGCTACACCTTC; J: TRBJ1-2; size: NA; D: TRBD1; V: TRBV6-5
CDR3: CASSAPGGGGYTF; DNA: TGTGCCAGCAGTGCCCCGGGAGGAGGAGGCTACACCTTC; J: TRBJ1-2; size: NA; D: NA; V: TRBV6-4
CDR3: CSGMTGGLTEAFF; DNA: TGCAGCGGCATGACAGGGGGCCTCACTGAAGCTTTCTTT; J: TRBJ1-1; size: NA; D: TRBD1; V: TRBV29-1
CDR3: CASSRTSGQETQYF; DNA: TGTGCCAGCAGCAGGACTAGCGGTCAAGAGACCCAGTACTTC; J: TRBJ2-5; size: NA; D: TRBD2; V: TRBV11-2
CDR3: CAWGGTGGHEQYF; DNA: TGTGCCTGGGGTGGGACAGGGGGCCACGAGCAGTACTTC; J: TRBJ2-7; size: few; D: TRBD1; V: TRBV30
CDR3: CASMTGQGSPPLHF; DNA: TGTGCCAGTATGACGGGACAGGGCTCCCCACCCCTCCACTTT; J: TRBJ1-6; size: NA; D: TRBD1; V: TRBV6-1
CDR3: CASGLADRGGVLFF; DNA: TGTGCTAGTGGTTTGGCGGACAGGGGGGGAGTGCTGTTTTTT; J: TRBJ1-4; size: NA; D: TRBD1; V: TRBV12-5
CDR3: CASRLSGTGSNQPQHF; DNA: TGTGCCAGCAGACTTTCCGGGACAGGGTCTAATCAGCCCCAGCATTTT; J: TRBJ1-5; size: NA; D: TRBD1; V: TRBV2
CDR3: CASSMPPTGDGYTF; DNA: TGTGCCAGTAGTATGCCACCGACAGGAGATGGCTACACCTTC; J: TRBJ1-2; size: many; D: NA; V: TRBV19
CDR3: CSGGTGVYEQYF; DNA: TGCAGCGGGGGGACAGGGGTCTACGAGCAGTACTTC; J: TRBJ2-7; size: NA; D: TRBD1; V: TRBV29-1
CDR3: CASSSPTGSSYNEQFF; DNA: TGTGCCAGCAGCAGCCCGACAGGGAGCTCCTACAATGAGCAGTTCTTC; J: TRBJ2-1; size: NA; D: TRBD1; V: TRBV7-9
CDR3: CASSLELLYNEQFF; DNA: TGTGCCAGCAGCTTAGAACTACTCTACAATGAGCAGTTCTTC; J: TRBJ2-1; size: NA; D: NA; V: TRBV11-2
CDR3: CASIDILGGETQYF; DNA: TGCGCCAGCATCGACATTTTGGGGGGGGAGACCCAGTACTTC; J: TRBJ2-5; size: NA; D: TRBD2; V: TRBV5-1
CDR3: CASRKMGLNTEAFF; DNA: TGTGCCAGCAGAAAAATGGGGCTGAACACTGAAGCTTTCTTT; J: TRBJ1-1; size: NA; D: NA; V: TRBV27
CDR3: CTSSLIGQTTNTEAFF; DNA: TGCACCAGCAGCCTCATTGGGCAAACGACGAACACTGAAGCTTTCTTT; J: TRBJ1-1; size: NA; D: NA; V: TRBV1
CDR3: CASKTNYGYTF; DNA: TGTGCCAGTAAAACTAACTATGGCTACACCTTC; J: TRBJ1-2; size: NA; D: NA; V: TRBV28
CDR3: CASSLGRGVNQPQHF; DNA: TGCGCCAGCAGCTTGGGCAGGGGGGTTAATCAGCCCCAGCATTTT; J: TRBJ1-5; size: few; D: TRBD1; V: TRBV5-1
CDR3: CASSVEETGGDSGELFF; DNA: TGTGCCAGCAGCGTAGAGGAAACAGGGGGGGATAGCGGGGAGCTGTTTTTT; J: TRBJ2-2; size: NA; D: NA; V: TRBV9
CDR3: CASSGHGGPYEQYF; DNA: TGTGCCAGCAGTGGCCACGGGGGGCCATACGAGCAGTACTTC; J: TRBJ2-7; size: once; D: NA; V: TRBV25-1
CDR3: CASSLTGGYNEQFF; DNA: TGCGCCAGCAGCCTGACAGGGGGCTACAATGAGCAGTTCTTC; J: TRBJ2-1; size: NA; D: TRBD1; V: TRBV5-1
CDR3: CASSLIGGTDGELFF; DNA: TGTGCCAGCAGTTTAATAGGGGGCACGGACGGGGAGCTGTTTTTT; J: TRBJ2-2; size: NA; D: TRBD1; V: TRBV27
CDR3: CATRRQGRTDTQYF; DNA: TGTGCCACCAGGAGACAGGGGAGAACAGATACGCAGTATTTT; J: TRBJ2-3; size: NA; D: TRBD1; V: TRBV19
CDR3: CASSRDKADTQYF; DNA: TGTGCCAGCAGCAGGGACAAGGCAGATACGCAGTATTTT; J: TRBJ2-3; size: NA; D: NA; V: TRBV9
CDR3: CAWSASYEQYF; DNA: TGTGCCTGGAGTGCCAGTTACGAGCAGTACTTC; J: TRBJ2-7; size: NA; D: NA; V: TRBV30
CDR3: CASSSTGGPRDEQYF; DNA: TGTGCCAGCAGTTCAACGGGAGGGCCCAGGGACGAGCAGTACTTC; J: TRBJ2-7; size: NA; D: TRBD2; V: TRBV28
CDR3: CASSFRGAGELFF; DNA: TGTGCCAGCAGTTTCAGGGGCGCCGGGGAGCTGTTTTTT; J: TRBJ2-2; size: NA; D: NA; V: TRBV27
CDR3: CASSPVPRVSGANVLTF; DNA: TGTGCCAGCTCACCGGTCCCACGAGTCTCTGGGGCCAACGTCCTGACTTTC; J: TRBJ2-6; size: NA; D: NA; V: TRBV18
CDR3: CATPGRGPTEAFF; DNA: TGTGCCACACCCGGCAGGGGTCCCACTGAAGCTTTCTTT; J: TRBJ1-1; size: NA; D: NA; V: TRBV2
CDR3: CASSRSHRENEQFF; DNA: TGTGCCAGCAGCCGATCCCACAGGGAAAATGAGCAGTTCTTC; J: TRBJ2-1; size: NA; D: NA; V: TRBV6-5